This TCR beta chain was sequenced in a study of OX40 agonist ivuxolimab in advanced cancers. Study in general: In this trial design, patients received ivuxolimab intravenously at 0.01 to 10 mg/kg every 2 weeks. Therapy given before enrollment (anti-PD-1, anti-PD-L1 or anti-CTLA-4) was allowed, and around 40% had some.

Germline loops: CDR1 SGHTA, CDR2 FQGTGA. V was clipped by 5 bases and J by 6 bases, with 11 bases between them. CDR3 length equals 13 residues. Produced via immunoSEQ multiplex PCR; TCRdb's table is partial and in-frame only. The sample holds about 51,000 clones, about nine tenths seen once. This specimen was CD4+ or CD8+ T cells sorted from blood, taken in a trial of the OX40 agonist ivuxolimab. The V gene is TRBV7-3, the J gene TRBJ1-5, with D uncertain. The receptor was derived from an adult with an advanced solid tumor such as melanoma, head and neck, liver or kidney cancer. The CDR3 region has the DNA TGTGCCAGCAGCACCTATTCAGGTCAGCCCCAGCATTTT. This translates into CASSTYSGQPQHF.